A selection of T cell receptor beta chains follows, all from one sample in a study of cytomegalovirus exposure and HLA in healthy donors. This table comes from immunoSEQ multiplex PCR, and its TCRdb copy is limited to in-frame clones, with some not included. The table records about 150,000 clones, 65% to 80% of them present only once. Material: PBMCs. Receptors originate from a woman aged 40 to 49 in good health and CMV-seronegative. CDR3s leave out the opening cysteine and the closing phenylalanine or tryptophan.

j_call: TRBJ2-7; v_call: TRBV10-2; cdr3_aa: ASKGLESINEQY
j_call: TRBJ2-7; v_call: TRBV7-6; cdr3_aa: ASRSSPGVDDYEQY
j_call: TRBJ1-5; v_call: TRBV5-4; cdr3_aa: ASSLGAPDSNQPQH
j_call: TRBJ2-3; v_call: TRBV5-1; cdr3_aa: ASRGRGSTDTQY
j_call: TRBJ1-1; v_call: TRBV2; cdr3_aa: ASSWIDRPN
j_call: TRBJ2-6; v_call: TRBV4-1; cdr3_aa: ASSQGRSLPGTSFSGANVLT
j_call: TRBJ1-5; v_call: TRBV27; cdr3_aa: ASSHWTGGYNQPQH
j_call: TRBJ2-5; v_call: TRBV28; cdr3_aa: ASSLRGGQETQY
j_call: TRBJ2-3; v_call: TRBV5-1; cdr3_aa: ASSFGTEYTDTQY
j_call: TRBJ2-7; v_call: TRBV5-1; cdr3_aa: ASSPSQGIVYEQY
j_call: TRBJ2-2; v_call: TRBV2; cdr3_aa: AGTGDTGELF
j_call: TRBJ2-1; v_call: TRBV13; cdr3_aa: ASSLAGGGAGNEQF
j_call: TRBJ1-6; v_call: TRBV27; cdr3_aa: ASSQWGDDSPLH
j_call: TRBJ1-1; v_call: TRBV5-1; cdr3_aa: ASSLGQGGTEAF
j_call: TRBJ1-1; v_call: TRBV6-5; cdr3_aa: ASSYRVRGNTEAF
j_call: TRBJ1-2; v_call: TRBV10-3; cdr3_aa: AIRGVRDRTNYGYT
j_call: TRBJ2-2; v_call: TRBV10-1; cdr3_aa: ASSPFAANTGELF
j_call: TRBJ1-2; v_call: TRBV5-8; cdr3_aa: ASRIDSINYGYT
j_call: TRBJ2-7; v_call: TRBV19; cdr3_aa: ASSFGGTYEQY
j_call: TRBJ2-3; v_call: TRBV6-6; cdr3_aa: ASSYSQGTTDTQY
j_call: TRBJ1-3; v_call: TRBV6-4; cdr3_aa: ASSEAPGNTIY
j_call: TRBJ1-1; v_call: TRBV5-8; cdr3_aa: ASSLGVTGTEAF
j_call: TRBJ2-3; v_call: TRBV5-1; cdr3_aa: ASSTRTGGTDTQY
j_call: TRBJ1-1; v_call: TRBV4-2; cdr3_aa: ASSQDEYTEAF
j_call: TRBJ2-1; v_call: TRBV6-5; cdr3_aa: ASSYPREGGNEQF
j_call: TRBJ2-5; v_call: TRBV7-2; cdr3_aa: ASSRTSGTQETQY
j_call: TRBJ2-7; v_call: TRBV10-3; cdr3_aa: AISVGTSGRPEQY
j_call: TRBJ1-2; v_call: TRBV5-1; cdr3_aa: ASSLDPGQERVGYT
j_call: TRBJ2-1; v_call: TRBV9; cdr3_aa: ASSVGKGTRESSSYNEQF
j_call: TRBJ2-7; v_call: TRBV4-1; cdr3_aa: ASSQDWEGPPR
j_call: TRBJ2-1; v_call: TRBV5-1; cdr3_aa: ASSSQAGYSNEQF
j_call: TRBJ2-1; v_call: TRBV30; cdr3_aa: AVRGQPLDPDGQF
j_call: TRBJ1-3; v_call: TRBV5-1; cdr3_aa: ASSSLLGAPGNTIY
j_call: TRBJ1-2; v_call: TRBV19; cdr3_aa: ASSIANPGRGYGYT
j_call: TRBJ1-1; v_call: TRBV5-1; cdr3_aa: ASSLGDRANTEAF
j_call: TRBJ2-1; v_call: TRBV29-1; cdr3_aa: SVRFGTSGHNEQF
j_call: TRBJ1-4; v_call: TRBV27; cdr3_aa: ASSLSIATNEKLF
j_call: TRBJ2-5; v_call: TRBV5-5; cdr3_aa: ASSLLAGRAETQY
j_call: TRBJ1-2; v_call: TRBV9; cdr3_aa: ASSVAHPGDGYT
j_call: TRBJ2-1; v_call: TRBV7-9; cdr3_aa: ASSLGTSSGLYNEQF
j_call: TRBJ2-7; v_call: TRBV6-5; cdr3_aa: ASSYSRLVVPYEQY